This is a list of T cell receptor beta chains from one sample in a study of early T cells in non-severe SARS-CoV-2 infection. Via MiXCR, TCRdb re-called the 5' RACE reads, giving one row per CDR3 protein. Among tens of thousands of distinct CDR3 sequences listed, roughly 9.7% were seen once. The sample comprised whole blood. The receptors were gathered from an adult who was a healthcare worker with PCR-confirmed SARS-CoV-2 infection or an uninfected control (not recorded which). Each CDR3 is given with its conserved first and last residue. A D gene is named only where the DNA matches it firmly. Rows may omit the clone size; those that give it use once, few, many or a size class.

clone size	J gene	V gene	D gene	CDR3 DNA	CDR3 protein
few	TRBJ1-1	TRBV20-1	.	TGCAGTGCTAGCGTTATAGTGAACACTGAAGCTTTCTTT	CSASVIVNTEAFF
few	TRBJ1-1	TRBV20-1	TRBD1	TGCAGTGCTAGAAGGTACGGGACAGGGACGGGTTATGGTCTCACTGAAGCTTTCTTT	CSARRYGTGTGYGLTEAFF
many	TRBJ2-1	TRBV12-5	.	TGTGCTAGTGCCCCCTACGACAATGAGCAGTTCTTC	CASAPYDNEQFF
.	TRBJ2-3	TRBV18	TRBD2	TGTGCCAGCTCACGGATCATAGCGGGGGGGGCCACAGATACGCAGTATTTT	CASSRIIAGGATDTQYF
few	TRBJ1-1	TRBV6-1	.	TGTGCCAGTAGGGCGCGACCGAACACTGAAGCTTTCTTT	CASRARPNTEAFF
.	TRBJ2-2	TRBV29-1	.	TGCAGCGTTGATAGGGGTGTCACCGGGGAGCTGTTTTTT	CSVDRGVTGELFF
.	TRBJ2-4	TRBV4-2	.	TGTGCCAGCAGCCTTCCCGGGGCTATCCCTATAGGGATTCAGTACTTC	CASSLPGAIPIGIQYF
many	TRBJ1-2	TRBV5-4	.	TGTGCCAGCAGCCACAACGGAGGGAACTATGGCTACACCTTC	CASSHNGGNYGYTF
.	TRBJ2-2	TRBV5-4	TRBD2	TGTGCCAGCAGCTTGGGTCTAGCGGAGAACACCGGGGAGCTGTTTTTT	CASSLGLAENTGELFF
many	TRBJ2-1	TRBV18	.	TGTGCCAGCTCACCGGTTGGTGAGCAGTTCTTC	CASSPVGEQFF
few	TRBJ1-4	TRBV12-3/TRBV12-4	TRBD1	TGTGCCAGCAGTTCCGGGACAGGGTTTGGTGGGGGTGAAAAACTGTTTTTT	CASSSGTGFGGGEKLFF
many	TRBJ2-7	TRBV12-3/TRBV12-4	.	TGTGCCAGCAGTCGGTTAGGCGTGCGGTTTGACGAGCAGTACTTC	CASSRLGVRFDEQYF
.	TRBJ1-5	TRBV6-1	.	TGTGCCAGCAATGGGGACGGCTTCAATCAGCCCCAGCATTTT	CASNGDGFNQPQHF
many	TRBJ2-2	TRBV12-3/TRBV12-4	TRBD2	TGTGCCAGCAGTTCCGGACTAGCGGGAGGGCCGGCCGGGGAGCTGTTTTTT	CASSSGLAGGPAGELFF
many	TRBJ2-5	TRBV29-1	.	TGCAGCGTTCTAGTTAGGGACCTCGAGACCCAGTACTTC	CSVLVRDLETQYF
.	TRBJ1-1	TRBV27	.	TGTGCCAGCGGGGTCTGGGGGGCGGGCACTGAAGCTTTCTTT	CASGVWGAGTEAFF
many	TRBJ1-4	TRBV5-1	TRBD1	TGCGCCAGCAGCGGAACAGGGGGGGATGAAAAACTGTTTTTT	CASSGTGGDEKLFF
few	TRBJ1-1	TRBV12-3/TRBV12-4	.	TGTGCCAGCAGTTTGCAGCTGAAAGCTTTCTTT	CASSLQLKAFF
many	TRBJ2-1	TRBV29-1	.	TGCAGCGTTGATAGCGGCTACAATGAGCAGTTCTTC	CSVDSGYNEQFF
.	TRBJ2-1	TRBV11-2	TRBD2	TGTGCCAGCAGCTTACGACGGACTAGAGGTTCAGATGAGCAGTTCTTC	CASSLRRTRGSDEQFF
many	TRBJ2-1	TRBV5-6	TRBD1	TGTGCCAGCAGCTTGTTACAGGGGTCCTACAATGAGCAGTTCTTC	CASSLLQGSYNEQFF
many	TRBJ2-7	TRBV5-1	TRBD2	TGCGCCAGCAGCTTTAGCGGGACCGACTACGAGCAGTACTTC	CASSFSGTDYEQYF
many	TRBJ2-7	TRBV29-1	TRBD1	TGCAGCGTTGAAGGAATACCGGGACAGGCGCCCTACGAGCAGTACTTC	CSVEGIPGQAPYEQYF
many	TRBJ2-7	TRBV20-1	.	TGCAGTGCCACGGACGGGGTTAACGAGCAGTACTTC	CSATDGVNEQYF
.	TRBJ2-1	TRBV5-4	TRBD2	TGTGCCAGCAGCTCTTCCGCGACTAGCGATGAGCAGTTCTTC	CASSSSATSDEQFF
few	TRBJ2-3	TRBV7-2	.	TGTGCCAGCGCGACGACAGGACTATTTAGCACAGATACGCAGTATTTT	CASATTGLFSTDTQYF
.	TRBJ2-3	TRBV25-1	.	TGTGCCAGCAGTGATCCCCTTAGGATAACAGATACGCAGTATTTT	CASSDPLRITDTQYF
many	TRBJ2-7	TRBV27	TRBD1	TGTGCCAGCAGTCATCCGGACAGGGCCCTCTACGAGCAGTACTTC	CASSHPDRALYEQYF
.	TRBJ2-7	TRBV9	.	TGTGCCAGCAGCGGCGGCGTGGCCGCGCAGCAGTACTTC	CASSGGVAAQQYF
few	TRBJ2-1	TRBV9	.	TGTGCCAGCAGCGTAGCCGGTGGAGGGCGCGAGCAGTTCTTC	CASSVAGGGREQFF
many	TRBJ1-1	TRBV5-1	.	TGCGCCAGCAGAGACCCACGTAAGGGCGCTTTCTTT	CASRDPRKGAFF
.	TRBJ2-7	TRBV2	.	TGTGCCAGCAGTGCCGGCCGGGACTTCTACGAGCAGTACTTC	CASSAGRDFYEQYF
many	TRBJ1-1	TRBV5-1	.	TGCGCCAGCAGCTTGGCGGGGGCCGGAGACACTGAAGCTTTCTTT	CASSLAGAGDTEAFF
.	TRBJ1-2	TRBV6-6	.	TGTGCCACCCCTGCGGAGGCCCCCGATGGCTACACCTTC	CATPAEAPDGYTF
many	TRBJ2-1	TRBV11-2	TRBD2	TGTGCCAGCAGCTTAGACCTCTATAGCGGGAGAGACGGTGAGCAGTTCTTC	CASSLDLYSGRDGEQFF
.	TRBJ2-3	TRBV7-9	.	TGTGCCAGCGGGGTTTGGACCACAGATACGCAGTATTTT	CASGVWTTDTQYF
.	TRBJ1-1	TRBV7-8	.	TGTGCCAGCAGCGCATCGATGCTCCGGTGGGCTGAAGCTTTCTTT	CASSASMLRWAEAFF
many	TRBJ2-4	TRBV7-9	.	TGTGCCAGCAGCTTACATCCTGTGACCCCAGGGAACATTCAGTACTTC	CASSLHPVTPGNIQYF
many	TRBJ2-7	TRBV30	TRBD2	TGTGCCTGGAATGTAATAGCGGGAGGGGACGAGCAGTACTTC	CAWNVIAGGDEQYF
.	TRBJ2-7	TRBV29-1	.	TGCAGCGTCCGAATGACATACGAGCAGTACTTC	CSVRMTYEQYF
once	TRBJ2-2	TRBV6-5	.	TGTGCCAGCAGTTATGGCGGGCCGGACACCGGGGAGCTGTTTTTT	CASSYGGPDTGELFF
many	TRBJ1-1	TRBV6-6	.	TGTGCCAGCAGTTACTCGATAGGGGCCCCTGAAGCTTTCTTT	CASSYSIGAPEAFF
many	TRBJ2-7	TRBV27	.	TGTGCCAGCAGTCAACAGGGAGACGAGCAGTACTTC	CASSQQGDEQYF
few	TRBJ2-1	TRBV11-2	TRBD2	TGTGCCAGCAGTCTTAGCGGGAATGAGCAGTTCTTC	CASSLSGNEQFF
.	TRBJ2-7	TRBV5-4	TRBD2	TGTGCCAGCAGCTTACTAGCGGGAAGGTACGAGCAGTACTTC	CASSLLAGRYEQYF
few	TRBJ2-3	TRBV12-3/TRBV12-4	.	TGTGCCAGCAGTCCTAACAGGGCAAACACAGATACGCAGTATTTT	CASSPNRANTDTQYF